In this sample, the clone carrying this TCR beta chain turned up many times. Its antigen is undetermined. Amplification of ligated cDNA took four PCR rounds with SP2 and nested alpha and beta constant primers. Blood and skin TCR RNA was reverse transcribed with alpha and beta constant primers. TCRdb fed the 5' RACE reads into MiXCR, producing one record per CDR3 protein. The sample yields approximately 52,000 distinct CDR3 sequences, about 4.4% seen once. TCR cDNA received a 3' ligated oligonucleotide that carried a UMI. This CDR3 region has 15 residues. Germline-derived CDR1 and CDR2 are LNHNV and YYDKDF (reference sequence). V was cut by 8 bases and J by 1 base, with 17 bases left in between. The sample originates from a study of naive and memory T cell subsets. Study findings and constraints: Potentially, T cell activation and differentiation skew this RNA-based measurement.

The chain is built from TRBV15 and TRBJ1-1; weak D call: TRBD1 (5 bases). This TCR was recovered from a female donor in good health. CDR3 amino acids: CATVQAVTPNTEAFF. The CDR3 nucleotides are TGTGCCACCGTACAGGCCGTAACACCGAACACTGAAGCTTTCTTT.